This is a list of T cell receptor beta chains from one sample in a study of Ad26.COV2.S vaccination and SARS-CoV-2 variants. Measured with immunoSEQ multiplex PCR; TCRdb has only the in-frame clones, and not every one. Found here are about 440,000 clones, approximately 90% of them singletons; the top ten hold about 13%. Source: peripheral blood, taken in a trial of Ad26.COV2.S vaccine versus placebo. These receptors were collected from a person aged 18 to 65 who received the Ad26.COV2.S COVID-19 vaccine or a placebo. Both conserved end residues are part of each CDR3. D genes are given only for firm matches. The size field is filled for only some rows; it gives once, few, many or a size class.

j_call d_call v_call clone_size cdr3_nt cdr3_aa
TRBJ2-7 . TRBV5-6 few TGTGCCAGCAGCTTGAGTATGGTCAGCACCTACGAGCAGTACTTC CASSLSMVSTYEQYF
TRBJ2-3 TRBD2 TRBV5-4 . TGTGCCAGCAGCTTGCCCACTAGCGGGAGAACGTCGGGGGCAGATACGCAGTATTTT CASSLPTSGRTSGADTQYF
TRBJ1-4 . TRBV6-2/TRBV6-3 . TGTGCCAGCAGTTACTCCGGGACAAAGGGTGAAAAACTGTTTTTT CASSYSGTKGEKLFF
TRBJ1-4 . TRBV7-9 . TGTGCCAGCACTACCAACGGGCCCGGCGGTGAAAAACTGTTTTTT CASTTNGPGGEKLFF
TRBJ2-5 TRBD1 TRBV7-2 . TGTGCCAGCACCCAGGGGGCACAAGAGACCCAGTACTTC CASTQGAQETQYF
TRBJ1-1 . TRBV18 . TGTGCCAGCTCACTAAAGCAGGGAATTCCGAACACTGAAGCTTTCTTT CASSLKQGIPNTEAFF
TRBJ1-3 . TRBV10-3 . TGTGCCATCAGTGAGGGTGGAAACACCATATATTTT CAISEGGNTIYF
TRBJ2-5 . TRBV7-2 . TGTGCCAGCAGCGTTCGGGGCGGGGAGACCCAGTACTTC CASSVRGGETQYF
TRBJ2-3 . TRBV6-5 . TGTGCCAGCAGGGGGGGGCGGGGTGCCACAGATACGCAGTATTTT CASRGGRGATDTQYF
TRBJ1-2 TRBD1 TRBV10-3 . TGTGCCACGGGACAGAGGTTGTCCTATGGCTACACCTTC CATGQRLSYGYTF
TRBJ1-2 . TRBV28 . TGTGCCAGCAGTCCCACTCGGGGGGTTGACTATGGCTACACCTTC CASSPTRGVDYGYTF
TRBJ1-2 . TRBV28 . TGTGCCAGCAGCGAGAATGGCTACACCTTC CASSENGYTF
TRBJ1-3 . TRBV30 . TGTGCCTGGAGTAGAACTGAGAGCTCTGGAAACACCATATATTTT CAWSRTESSGNTIYF
TRBJ2-7 . TRBV20-1 . TGCAGTGCTAGTGAGTGGGGTAGTTCCGAGCAGTACTTC CSASEWGSSEQYF
TRBJ2-2 TRBD1 TRBV19 . TGTGCCAGTAGCGACAGGGCCACCGGGGAGCTGTTTTTT CASSDRATGELFF
TRBJ2-7 . TRBV4-2 . TGTGCCAGCAAGAAAGAGGGGTATTCCTACGAGCAGTACTTC CASKKEGYSYEQYF
TRBJ2-3 . TRBV7-9 . TGTGCCAGCGCTCGGGGCACAGATACGCAGTATTTT CASARGTDTQYF
TRBJ1-3 TRBD1 TRBV30 once TGTGCCTGGAGTGTTGATAGGACAGGTCTTGGAAACACCATATATTTT CAWSVDRTGLGNTIYF
TRBJ1-5 . TRBV6-5 . TGTGCCAGCACCAGACAGGCTTGGCCCCAGCATTTT CASTRQAWPQHF